Listed below are T cell receptor beta chains from one sample, sequenced in a study of blood T cell repertoires in COVID-19. Here immunoSEQ multiplex PCR was the method, and the copy in TCRdb shows in-frame clones only, minus some. The sample has approximately 200,000 clones; around 90% are singletons. The specimen was PBMCs or T cells enriched from blood (not recorded which). Receptor source: a woman in her 30s who had recovered from COVID-19. CDR3s include the opening cysteine and the closing phenylalanine or tryptophan. D genes are given only for firm matches. Not all rows give a size; the values are once, few, many and, for expanded clones, a class.

abundance	j_gene	d_gene	v_gene	len	CDR3aa	CDR3nt
-	TRBJ2-5	-	TRBV7-3	15	CASSPDPGVWETQYF	TGTGCCAGCAGCCCCGACCCAGGGGTTTGGGAGACCCAGTACTTC
many	TRBJ2-1	-	TRBV7-9	13	CASSTVGGNEQFF	TGTGCCAGCTCGACCGTAGGAGGGAATGAGCAGTTCTTC
-	TRBJ2-1	TRBD2	TRBV7-8	18	CASSRVPSSGRAYNEQFF	TGTGCCAGCAGCCGGGTTCCATCTAGCGGGAGGGCCTACAATGAGCAGTTCTTC
-	TRBJ1-6	-	TRBV25-1	13	CASSEYRGSPLHF	TGTGCCAGCAGTGAATATCGGGGATCACCCCTCCACTTT
-	TRBJ1-4	TRBD1	TRBV2	14	CASSSGGNDEKLFF	TGTGCCAGCAGCTCAGGGGGCAATGATGAAAAACTGTTTTTT
-	TRBJ1-2	TRBD1	TRBV19	15	CASSTPFPDRNGYTF	TGTGCCAGTAGTACCCCTTTCCCGGACAGGAATGGCTACACCTTC
-	TRBJ1-1	-	TRBV5-1	17	CASCYSGGPLTNTEAFF	TGCGCCAGCTGCTACTCCGGAGGCCCACTAACAAACACTGAAGCTTTCTTT
-	TRBJ2-7	TRBD1	TRBV6-5	15	CASSQTPTGGYEQYF	TGTGCCAGCAGCCAGACCCCGACAGGGGGCTACGAGCAGTACTTC
-	TRBJ2-3	TRBD1	TRBV5-1	14	CASRQGARADTQYF	TGCGCCAGCAGGCAGGGGGCGAGGGCAGATACGCAGTATTTT
-	TRBJ1-1	-	TRBV11-2	15	CASRETRATNTEAFF	TGTGCCAGCAGGGAGACGAGGGCTACGAACACTGAAGCTTTCTTT
-	TRBJ2-7	-	TRBV6-1	13	CASSEAGVYEQYF	TGTGCCAGCAGTGAAGCCGGAGTTTACGAGCAGTACTTC
once	TRBJ2-3	TRBD1	TRBV30	16	CAWSGWGQGSTDTQYF	TGTGCCTGGAGTGGGTGGGGACAGGGTAGCACAGATACGCAGTATTTT